Ten or more counts support the clone carrying this T cell receptor beta chain. This sample is part of a study of patients and donors after allogeneic stem cell transplantation. Germline loops: CDR1 ENHRY, CDR2 SYGVKD. The CDR3 consists of 11 residues. Losses at the gene ends were 8 bases for V and 8 bases for J; bases not matched to a gene: 3. TCRdb itself ran the RT-PCR reads through MiXCR, one entry per CDR3 protein. This sample has about 230,000 distinct CDR3 sequences, with 14% found just once. The source material was blood, either unsorted or a sorted T cell fraction (not recorded which). V is TRBV10-3 and J is TRBJ2-4; 7 bases map to TRBD2. The TCR originated in a human donor who was either an allogeneic HSCT recipient or a stem cell or donor lymphocyte infusion donor (not recorded which). It is not recorded whose cells these are; they may come from a transplant donor. The CDR3 region is CAIARGDIQYF. CDR3 coding DNA: TGTGCCATCGCACGGGGGGACATTCAGTACTTC.